What follows is one T cell receptor beta chain and its context. Its antigen is unknown. The sample comes from a study of T-cell memory formation after mild COVID-19. General observations from the study: CM and EM subsets held most contracting CD4+ clones; EMRA held CD8+ ones.

MiXCR, run by TCRdb on the 5' RACE reads, gives a single entry per CDR3 protein. The sample lists about 290,000 distinct CDR3 sequences, 15% to 20% occurring once. V shed 0 bases, J shed 12 bases, and the junction held 8 bases outside the gene matches. The CDR3 is made up of 13 amino acids. Germline CDR1 is LGHDT and CDR2 is YNNKEL (reference sequence). Sequences were obtained from PBMCs or a T cell subset sorted from them (not recorded which). V usage is TRBV3-1 and J usage is TRBJ2-7; 7 nucleotides align to TRBD2. The receptor was derived from a man aged 18 to 30 who had mild COVID-19 (a few samples of this study predate the infection). Cell type and time point are not known. The CDR3 region has the DNA TGTGCCAGCAGCCAAGAGGGGCGGGGGAATCGGTACTTC. Amino acids: CASSQEGRGNRYF.